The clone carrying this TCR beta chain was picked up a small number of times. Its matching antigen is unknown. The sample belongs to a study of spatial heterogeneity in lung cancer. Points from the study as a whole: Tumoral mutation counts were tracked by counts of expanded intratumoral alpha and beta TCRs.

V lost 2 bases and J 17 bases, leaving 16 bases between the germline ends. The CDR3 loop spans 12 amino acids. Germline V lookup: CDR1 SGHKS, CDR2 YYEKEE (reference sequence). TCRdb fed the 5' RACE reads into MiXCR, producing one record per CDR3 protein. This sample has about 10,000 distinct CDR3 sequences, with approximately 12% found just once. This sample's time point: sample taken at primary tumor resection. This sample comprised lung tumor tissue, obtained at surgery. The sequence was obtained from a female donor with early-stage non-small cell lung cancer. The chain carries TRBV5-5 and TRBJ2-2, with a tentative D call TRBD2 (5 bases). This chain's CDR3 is CASSLTPGECFF. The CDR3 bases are TGTGCCAGCAGCTTAACCCCCGGGGAGTGTTTTTTT.